This TCR beta chain was sequenced in a study of Ad26.COV2.S vaccination and SARS-CoV-2 variants. Profiled with immunoSEQ multiplex PCR; TCRdb holds only in-frame clones, not every one. Counted here are around 450,000 clones, approximately 87% occurring once; the ten biggest clones make up about 3.6%. From germline, CDR1 is MNHEY and CDR2 SVGAGI. This CDR3 is built from 14 residues. J was trimmed by 7 bases and V by 6 bases; bases with no gene match: 8. The treatment: roughly 20 received Ad26.COV2.S at low or high dose, single or two shots; about 5 received placebo; per-sample allocation not given. On day 63 after the first injection, vaccine and placebo recipients gave samples. A Boston adult aged 18-55 years was the donor. The administered vaccine (an Ad26 vector) expressed Wuhan-strain SARS-CoV-2 spike. A word on this clone: Its matching antigen is unknown.

Notes on the study in general: Recipients of either vaccine or placebo displayed similar breadth of non-spike TCRs. CD8+ and CD4+ T cells specific for spike reportedly responded with substantial breadth after vaccination.

The sequence derives from a person between 18 and 65 years old who received the Ad26.COV2.S COVID-19 vaccine or a placebo. The source material was peripheral blood, sampled in a trial of Ad26.COV2.S vaccine versus placebo. The chain couples TRBV6-5 to TRBJ1-5, with 8 nucleotides matching TRBD1. CDR3 in amino acids: CASREAGGDQPQHF. The CDR3 DNA reads TGTGCCAGCAGAGAGGCAGGGGGCGACCAGCCCCAGCATTTT.